This T cell receptor (beta chain) was recovered during a study of blood T cell repertoires in COVID-19. Study as a whole: The United States, Italy and Spain were the sources of the acute and convalescent COVID-19 samples. PBMCs, B-cell-depleted T cells, or T cells provided the cDNA or gDNA that made up the material.

In the authors' methods: Estimates of nucleated cell counts were drawn from the amplification of reference gene primers. The assay was immunoSEQ multiplex PCR, and TCRdb's table has in-frame clones only and misses some. The V and J calls and clone size were taken over from that table, and D and trimming were inferred from the DNA. Of fewer than 130,000 clones listed, approximately 90% are singletons. Trimming cost V 3 bases and J 5 bases, with 29 bases left between them. Germline-derived CDR1 and CDR2 are MNHEY and SMNVEV (reference sequence). This CDR3 region has 20 residues. Specimen: peripheral blood. The J gene is TRBJ2-1, the V gene TRBV27, with a tentative D call TRBD2 (5 bases). This clonotype was obtained from a human donor in a cohort sampled during active COVID-19. The CDR3 DNA sequence: TGTGCCAGCAGTTTCCGCGGGCGGGCCGGCGGTGTATCTAGGAACAATGAGCAGTTCTTC. It is translated as CASSFRGRAGGVSRNNEQFF.